The 30 T cell receptor beta chains reported below all come from one sample, sequenced in a study of blood T cell repertoires in COVID-19. The repertoire was sequenced with immunoSEQ multiplex PCR; TCRdb's copy has only in-frame clones and lacks some. The sample has 40,000 or so clones, 70% to 90% seen once. Sequenced input: peripheral blood. The receptor source for this set is a man aged 60 to 69 with active COVID-19.

The chain carries TRBV4-1 and TRBJ2-7, with TRBD1 matching over 7 bases. The germline V gene has CDR1 MGHRA and CDR2 YSYEKL. The CDR3 contains 16 residues. V was clipped by 1 base and J by 4 bases; unmatched bases: 10. Here the CDR3 DNA reads TGCGCCAGCAGCCAAGGCCGCCACAGGGGCCCGTACGAGCAGTACTTC. Translating gives CASSQGRHRGPYEQYF.

This sequence joins TRBV5-4 and TRBJ2-7; D may be TRBD2 (7 bases). The CDR3 has 17 residues. Germline assignment: CDR1 SGHNT and CDR2 YYREEE (reference sequence). V lost 5 bases and J lost 1, with 22 bases in between. For the CDR3, the DNA is TGTGCCAGCAGTGCCCCCCCCGGGGGGCGGGAATCCTACGAGCAGTACTTC. It specifies CASSAPPGGRESYEQYF.

This rearrangement joins TRBV2 to TRBJ2-1; 7 bases are shared with TRBD1. V shed 6 bases, J shed 12 bases, and the junction held 8 bases outside the gene matches. The CDR3 consists of 12 residues. CDR1 SNHLY and CDR2 FYNNEI come from the germline V gene. The CDR3 nucleotides read TGTGCCAGCAGAACAGGGGACGCGGGGCAGTTCTTC. It is translated as CASRTGDAGQFF.

About this clone itself: One end of the junction fails to match germline, which may point to a read error. The chain joins TRBV5-1 to TRBJ2-5, with D unresolved. This CDR3 is 12 amino acids long. The germline V gene encodes CDR1 SGHRS and CDR2 YFSETQ. CDR3 sequence reads: CASRLERETQYF. In DNA, the CDR3 is TGCGCCAGCAGGTTGGAACGGGAGACCCAGTACTTC.

This chain uses TRBV2 with TRBJ2-7, with TRBD2 matching over 9 bases. The trim removed 5 bases at V and 4 bases at J, leaving 6 bases unmatched. From germline, CDR1 is SNHLY and CDR2 FYNNEI. The CDR3 has 14 residues. Written as DNA, the CDR3 is TGTGCCAGCAGTAGCGGGGGGCAATGGTACGAGCAGTACTTC. Protein product: CASSSGGQWYEQYF. The entire variable domain, with the rest obtained from reference TRBV2 and TRBJ2-7, is as follows: EPEVTQTPSHQVTQMGQEVILRCVPISNHLYFYWYRQILGQKVEFLVSFYNNEISEKSEIFDDQFSVERPDGSNFTLKIRSTKLEDSAMYFCASSSGGQWYEQYFGPGTRLTVT.

This clone was recorded only once. The V call is TRBV18, the J call TRBJ2-3; 10 nucleotides match TRBD2. Germline CDR1 reads KGHSH; CDR2 reads LQKENI. V dropped 3 bases and J dropped 1; count of bases not matched to a gene: 4. This CDR3 contains 16 residues. The CDR3 DNA is TGTGCCAGCTCACCGCCACTAGCGGGGCGCACAGATACGCAGTATTTT. It yields the protein CASSPPLAGRTDTQYF.

This chain uses TRBV12-3 or TRBV12-4 with TRBJ2-1; D possibly corresponds to TRBD1 (6 bases). The CDR3 is 13 amino acids. Trimming left V 8 bases short and J 5 bases short, with 13 bases between. The CDR3 DNA is TGTGCCAGCGGCCGACAGGTGGACAATGAGCAGTTCTTC. Residues: CASGRQVDNEQFF.

This chain uses TRBV10-3 with TRBJ2-2; 7 bases fit TRBD1. Germline assignment: CDR1 ENHRY and CDR2 SYGVKD. V gave up 6 bases and J gave up 8 bases; unmatched junction bases: 3. The CDR3 sequence is 12 residues long. Here the CDR3 reads CAIRTGFGELFF. Here the CDR3 DNA reads TGTGCCATCAGGACAGGGTTTGGGGAGCTGTTTTTT.

This clone occurred a few times. The chain joins TRBV7-2 to TRBJ1-4; 10 bases agree with TRBD1. The ends lost 5 bases at V and 4 bases at J; junction bases unmatched: 10. There are 17 residues in the CDR3. The germline V gene encodes CDR1 SGHTA and CDR2 FQGNSA. The CDR3 nucleotides are TGTGCCAGCAGCCCCCGACAGGGGGCGCAGAATAATGAAAAACTGTTTTTT. It codes for CASSPRQGAQNNEKLFF.

The rearrangement joins TRBV19 to TRBJ1-5; TRBD1 might be the D (5 bases). V was cut by 10 bases and J by 1 base, with 14 bases left in between. This CDR3 contains 14 residues. Germline-derived CDR1 and CDR2 are LNHDA and SQIVND (reference sequence). The CDR3 DNA reads as TGTGCCACGAAAAACCACAGGAGCAATCAGCCCCAGCATTTT. This gives the protein CATKNHRSNQPQHF.

The chain is built from TRBV7-9 and TRBJ2-7, with 7 positions matching TRBD1. Per germline, CDR1 SEHNR and CDR2 FQNEAQ (reference sequence). CDR3 length: 14 amino acids. Unmatched junction bases numbered 6, after V lost 5 bases and J lost 2 bases. Here the CDR3 DNA reads TGTGCCAGCAGCCTGATGCAGGGGGCCTACGAGCAGTACTTC. It specifies CASSLMQGAYEQYF.

The CDR3: CASSLGWTGAYEQYF. CDR3 nucleotides: TGTGCCAGCAGCTTAGGGTGGACGGGAGCCTACGAGCAGTACTTC. V is TRBV7-9 and J is TRBJ2-7; a possible D gene is TRBD2 (6 bases). The CDR3 covers 15 residues. Germline V lookup: CDR1 SEHNR, CDR2 FQNEAQ (reference sequence). V lost 1 base to trimming and J lost 2 bases, with 12 bases between them. Full variable domain (remainder filled in from reference TRBV7-9 and TRBJ2-7): DTGVSQNPRHKITKRGQNVTFRCDPISEHNRLYWYRQTLGQGPEFLTYFQNEAQLEKSRLLSDRFSAERPKGSFSTLEIQRTEQGDSAMYLCASSLGWTGAYEQYFGPGTRLTVT.

This clone was observed once. The CDR3 is CASSETGSDQPQHF. For the CDR3, the DNA is TGTGCCAGCAGTGAAACCGGGTCCGATCAGCCCCAGCATTTT. J is TRBJ1-5 and V is TRBV2, with D uncertain. V was trimmed by 2 bases and J by 5 bases, leaving 10 bases between them. This CDR3 contains 14 residues. Germline V CDR1 and CDR2: SNHLY, FYNNEI.

The chain carries TRBV19 and TRBJ2-5; D possibly corresponds to TRBD2 (5 bases). The CDR3 sequence is 13 residues long. CDR1 and CDR2 from the germline V gene are LNHDA and SQIVND (reference sequence). V was cut by 4 bases and J by 7 bases, with 13 bases left in between. For the CDR3, the DNA is TGTGCCAGTAGTAGCGGGTCCTCGGGGACCCAGTACTTC. Translation: CASSSGSSGTQYF.

The chain joins TRBV7-3 to TRBJ1-1; the D is unclear. There are 15 residues in the CDR3. V gave up 2 bases and J gave up 4 bases, with 14 bases separating them. Germline V gene data show CDR1 as SGHTA and CDR2 as FQGTGA. DNA of the CDR3: TGTGCCAGCAGCTTACGATCGTGGGAGGGCACTGAAGCTTTCTTT. It is translated as CASSLRSWEGTEAFF.

This sequence joins TRBV5-1 and TRBJ2-1; 9 nucleotides align to TRBD2. This CDR3 contains 19 residues. V lost 2 bases to trimming and J lost 2 bases; unmatched junction nucleotides: 14. Germline values: CDR1 SGHRS, CDR2 YFSETQ. CDR3 DNA sequence: TGCGCCAGCAGCTTACTAGCGGGCGGACCCCCTTACCCCTACAATGAGCAGTTCTTC. Amino acids: CASSLLAGGPPYPYNEQFF.

J is TRBJ2-1 and V is TRBV9, with 13 bases that match TRBD2. There are 17 residues in the CDR3. V was clipped by 4 bases and J by 5 bases; unmatched bases: 9. Germline lookup yields CDR1 SGDLS and CDR2 YYNGEE. CDR3 residues: CASSTGLAGETHNEQFF. CDR3 nucleotides: TGTGCCAGCAGCACTGGACTAGCGGGAGAGACCCACAATGAGCAGTTCTTC. The variable domain in full, completed from reference TRBV9 and TRBJ2-1, reads DSGVTQTPKHLITATGQRVTLRCSPRSGDLSVYWYQQSLDQGLQFLIQYYNGEERAKGNILERFSAQQFPDLHSELNLSSLELGDSALYFCASSTGLAGETHNEQFFGPGTRLTVL.

This chain connects TRBV19 to TRBJ2-7; 9 bases are shared with TRBD1. This CDR3 is 14 amino acids long. Germline CDR1 reads LNHDA; CDR2 reads SQIVND (reference sequence). J was trimmed by 5 bases and V by 4 bases; bases with no gene match: 6. CDR3: CASSTPGQGHEQYF. The DNA for the CDR3 is TGTGCCAGTAGTACCCCGGGACAGGGCCACGAGCAGTACTTC. The full variable domain, in which reference TRBV19 and TRBJ2-7 provide the parts outside the CDR3, is DGGITQSPKYLFRKEGQNVTLSCEQNLNHDAMYWYRQDPGQGLRLIYYSQIVNDFQKGDIAEGYSVSREKKESFPLTVTSAQKNPTAFYLCASSTPGQGHEQYFGPGTRLTVT.

This clone was seen a single time. The V and J genes are TRBV7-9 and TRBJ2-2; 8 bases fit TRBD2. The CDR3 has 19 residues. The germline gives CDR1 SEHNR, CDR2 FQNEAQ (reference sequence). The V and J ends lost 4 bases and 4 bases, in that order; junction bases with no gene match: 17. The CDR3 loop is CASSSPRRGGVEGTGELFF. In nucleotides, the CDR3 is TGTGCCAGCAGCTCACCCCGTCGGGGGGGGGTGGAAGGCACCGGGGAGCTGTTTTTT. Looking up the rest from reference TRBV7-9 and TRBJ2-2 gives the full variable domain: DTGVSQNPRHKITKRGQNVTFRCDPISEHNRLYWYRQTLGQGPEFLTYFQNEAQLEKSRLLSDRFSAERPKGSFSTLEIQRTEQGDSAMYLCASSSPRRGGVEGTGELFFGEGSRLTVL.

The CDR3, as DNA: TGTGCCAGCAGCCGAGTAGGCGGGACCGGGGAGCTGTTTTTT. Protein: CASSRVGGTGELFF. J is TRBJ2-2 and V is TRBV3-1 (or the pseudogene TRBV3-2), with D possibly matching TRBD2 (5 bases). CDR3 length: 14 residues. With 4 bases removed from V and 5 bases from J, the gap between germline ends came to 11 bases. Per the germline V gene, CDR1 is LGHDT and CDR2 is YNNKEL (reference sequence).

V gene TRBV6-2 or TRBV6-3 combines with J gene TRBJ1-1; D gene unclear. V was shortened by 5 bases and J by 0 bases, with 4 bases between the two germline ends. The CDR3 is made up of 12 amino acids. CDR1 MNHEY and CDR2 SVGEGT come from the germline V gene. CDR3 in amino acids: CASSTVNTEAFF. The DNA of the CDR3 is TGTGCCAGCAGTACAGTGAACACTGAAGCTTTCTTT.

This CDR3 is CASRTSGATGELFF. In DNA, the CDR3 is TGTGCCAGCAGAACTAGCGGAGCCACCGGGGAGCTGTTTTTT. The chain employs TRBV6-5 and TRBJ2-2, with 8 bases lining up with TRBD2. The CDR3 has 14 residues. J was trimmed by 4 bases and V by 6 bases; bases with no gene match: 4. Germline-derived CDR1 and CDR2 are MNHEY and SVGAGI.

The chain links TRBV18 to TRBJ2-3; D remains ambiguous. This CDR3 has 14 amino acids. The V end was cut by 0 bases, the J end by 3 bases, with 7 bases between. Germline V lookup: CDR1 KGHSH, CDR2 LQKENI. The CDR3 protein is CASSPPIRTDTQYF. The CDR3 bases are TGTGCCAGCTCACCACCGATCAGGACAGATACGCAGTATTTT.

The J gene is TRBJ2-1, the V gene TRBV11-1, with a possible D match to TRBD2 (6 bases). Trimming pared 5 bases from V and 6 bases from J, leaving 14 bases between. From germline, CDR1 is SGHAT and CDR2 FQDESV (reference sequence). The CDR3 spans 14 residues. This CDR3 reads CASSTGREPNEQFF. Written as DNA, the CDR3 is TGTGCCAGCAGCACCGGACGGGAGCCCAATGAGCAGTTCTTC. Supplemented by reference TRBV11-1 and TRBJ2-1, the full variable domain reads EAEVAQSPRYKITEKSQAVAFWCDPISGHATLYWYRQILGQGPELLVQFQDESVVDDSQLPKDRFSAERLKGVDSTLKIQPAELGDSAMYLCASSTGREPNEQFFGPGTRLTVL.

The chain is built from TRBV9 and TRBJ2-2; possible D gene TRBD1, 5 bases. The CDR3 is 15 amino acids. CDR1 is SGDLS and CDR2 is YYNGEE in the germline V gene. The V gene lost 1 base and the J gene lost 3 bases, with 10 bases spanning the gap. CDR3 bases: TGTGCCAGCAGCGTAAGGGGTAGGGACACCGGGGAGCTGTTTTTT. Its protein is CASSVRGRDTGELFF. Complete variable domain (other parts from reference TRBV9 and TRBJ2-2): DSGVTQTPKHLITATGQRVTLRCSPRSGDLSVYWYQQSLDQGLQFLIQYYNGEERAKGNILERFSAQQFPDLHSELNLSSLELGDSALYFCASSVRGRDTGELFFGEGSRLTVL.

V and J are TRBV5-6 and TRBJ2-7; 8 bases fit TRBD2. The CDR3 is 15 residues long. V shed 0 bases and J 4 bases; nucleotides not matched to a gene: 6. From germline, CDR1 is SGHDT and CDR2 YYEEEE. The CDR3: CASSLGSGVQYEQYF. Written as DNA, the CDR3 is TGTGCCAGCAGCTTGGGTAGCGGGGTACAGTACGAGCAGTACTTC.

Of note for this clone: A much larger clone differs by one base, so this may be a read error. The chain links TRBV6-4 to TRBJ1-5; the D gene is possibly TRBD1 (5 bases). CDR1 MRHNA and CDR2 SNTAGT come from the germline V gene. The V end lost 5 bases, the J end lost 4 bases, and 15 bases lay between the germline ends. There are 15 residues in the CDR3. The chain's CDR3 is CASSKTTEGNQPQHF. CDR3 sequence (DNA): TGTGCCAGCAGTAAAACGACAGAAGGTAATCAGCCCCAGCATTTT.

This clone was counted only a few times. The DNA for the CDR3 is TGTGCCAGCAGCACCCCGGAGGGGTATTGGACCGGGGAGCTGTTTTTT. Residues: CASSTPEGYWTGELFF. This chain joins TRBV7-9 and TRBJ2-2; D possibly corresponds to TRBD2 (6 bases). CDR1 SEHNR and CDR2 FQNEAQ come from the germline V gene (reference sequence). This CDR3 has 16 amino acids. The V gene lost 5 bases and the J gene lost 5 bases, with 18 bases spanning the gap.

J is TRBJ2-7 and V is TRBV12-3 or TRBV12-4; possible D gene TRBD1, 5 bases. Trimming left V 7 bases short and J 2 bases short, with 9 bases between. The CDR3 covers 12 residues. CDR3 amino acids: CASNGHTYEQYF. The CDR3 nucleotides are TGTGCCAGCAACGGACACACCTACGAGCAGTACTTC.

The chain joins TRBV5-6 to TRBJ2-7; D not certain. V was trimmed by 2 bases and J by 1 base, leaving 13 bases between them. Germline V CDR1 and CDR2: SGHDT, YYEEEE. This CDR3 has 15 amino acids. The CDR3 DNA is TGTGCCAGCAGCTTCCGGTCCGTTTCGTCCTACGAGCAGTACTTC. Translated, it gives CASSFRSVSSYEQYF.